The clone carrying this T cell receptor (beta chain) was counted at least ten times. A much larger clone is a single base away; this may be a read error. MiXCR was run by TCRdb on the multiplex PCR reads, yielding one entry per CDR3 protein. The sample yields roughly 19,000 distinct CDR3 sequences, roughly 50% seen once. This entry comes from a study of breast tumors, draining lymph nodes, adjacent tissues. The CDR3 is 16 amino acids. J was trimmed by 4 bases and V by 6 bases; bases with no gene match: 7. Germline CDR1 is MNHEY and CDR2 is SVGAGI. The chain carries TRBV6-5 and TRBJ2-3; 13 bases map to TRBD2. Sequencing was carried out using breast tumor tissue. This clonotype was obtained from a female donor with breast cancer. Some clones in this sample may be carry-over from other donors' samples. CDR3 nucleotide sequence: TGTGCCAGCAGGCGACTAGCGGGAGGAGGCCCAGATACGCAGTATTTT. Translating gives CASRRLAGGGPDTQYF.